This T cell receptor (beta chain) was profiled in a study of blood T cell repertoires in COVID-19 (dated by TCRdb to 2020 to 2021). Regarding the research as a whole: The collaborator samples originated in the United States, Italy and Spain and spanned the acute and convalescent phases of COVID-19. The material from the prospective study consisted of cDNA or gDNA derived from T cells, B-cell-depleted T cells, or PBMCs. Subjects who had been exposed to COVID-19, were actively infected with it, or had recovered from it provided the deeply sampled blood TCRbeta repertoires that made up the dataset. The repertoires were released in a freely available public database meant as a resource for research on the immune response to SARS-CoV-2. The samples were drawn from two sources: the first 160 participants of the ongoing ImmuneRACE study, and approximately 1,300 subjects contributed by 6 global collaborators. Sample metadata almost always included a de-identified subject ID, COVID-19 status, age in years and sex. HLA class I and class II types, where available, came from metadata supplied by the sample provider rather than from assay-based typing. Study-level results and caveats: How much clinical and demographic metadata was included differed by source and by participant, and the metadata was provided uncurated.

The collaborating institutions used their own protocols to collect whole blood in K2EDTA tubes. For TCRbeta analysis, collaborator samples were shipped as frozen whole blood, as isolated PBMCs, or as DNA extracted from either sample type. As for this clone: No antigen is known for it. The sample holds no much larger clone one base away, and base qualities are not on file.

TCRbeta CDR3 regions were amplified from genomic DNA by means of the immunoSEQ Assay, a bias-controlled multiplex PCR. Regarding the original processing steps: Within the assay, amplification of reference gene primers was used to estimate how many nucleated cells each sample contained. Sequence reads were collapsed and filtered to measure the absolute abundance of every unique TCRbeta CDR3 rearrangement. For each sample, productive Simpson clonality was calculated as the square root of Simpson's diversity index over productive rearrangements. TCRdb mirrors the immuneACCESS table, restricted to in-frame sequences. Some clones are absent from its copies; in checked studies, under half trace to an unresolved V gene, and the reason for the others is unknown. The V and J calls and clone size were taken over from that table, and D and trimming were inferred from the DNA. Here the sample has more than 95,000 clones; just over 85% occur a single time. 10% to 15% of the sample belongs to the ten largest clones.

Trimming costs V 0 bases and J 6 bases, and their ends lie 9 bases apart. CDR1 LGHNA and CDR2 YNFKEQ are derived from the germline V gene. Counted from cysteine to phenylalanine, this CDR3 has 15 amino acids. Only the CDR3 part of the read is kept: 45 bases, read in frame from the first base. The sequencing sample was made of peripheral blood. This TCR came from a woman aged 60-75 years in a cohort sampled during active or convalescent COVID-19. The V gene is TRBV4-2 and the J gene is TRBJ1-6; TRBD1 is possibly the D segment (6 matching bases). At the DNA level, the sequence is TGTGCCAGCAGCCAAGACGACAGGCTTAATTCACCCCTCCACTTT. Translation gives CASSQDDRLNSPLHF.